These T cell receptor beta chains were read from a single sample in a study of human versus mouse CDR3 diversity and MHC coevolution. Libraries were prepared by immunoSEQ multiplex PCR; TCRdb keeps only in-frame clonotypes and omits some of them. Of about 83,000 clones detected, around 90% appear once; the ten largest clones hold roughly 0.16%. The sequencing sample was made of naive CD4+ T cells from blood. The receptor set was obtained from a person between 30 and 69 years old in good health. CDR3s include the opening cysteine and the closing phenylalanine or tryptophan. D genes are given only for firm matches. Only some rows state a clone size, as once, few, many or a class for expanded clones.

cdr3_nt,cdr3_aa,clone_size,v_call,j_call,d_call
TGTGCCAGCAGTTCGCCCTTTAAGGGGGCGACCTACGAGCAGTACTTC,CASSSPFKGATYEQYF,.,TRBV28,TRBJ2-7,TRBD1
TGTGCCAGCAGCCCATTTGGGACAGGGGGGACCTACGAGCAGTACTTC,CASSPFGTGGTYEQYF,.,TRBV7-9,TRBJ2-7,TRBD1
TGTGCCACCAGACGAGGGACAGGGATTAATGAAAAACTGTTTTTT,CATRRGTGINEKLFF,.,TRBV15,TRBJ1-4,TRBD1
TGTGCCAGCAGCCCCGTCCGGGGACAGGGGGCCGTCCGAGCTTTCTTT,CASSPVRGQGAVRAFF,.,TRBV11-2,TRBJ1-1,TRBD1
TGTGCCAGTAGTATCCGGGGGGCTGGCTATGGCTACACCTTC,CASSIRGAGYGYTF,.,TRBV19,TRBJ1-2,.
TGTGCCAGCAGTTTCAGGAACACCGGGGAGCTGTTTTTT,CASSFRNTGELFF,.,TRBV28,TRBJ2-2,.
TGTGCCAGCAGCCCCGGGACAGGATCGGTCGAGCAGTACTTC,CASSPGTGSVEQYF,.,TRBV7-9,TRBJ2-7,TRBD1
TGTGCCATCGGTCCCCTAGCGGGAGGAAGCTCCTACAATGAGCAGTTCTTC,CAIGPLAGGSSYNEQFF,.,TRBV10-3,TRBJ2-1,TRBD2
TGTGCCATGGGGAGACTAGCGGGAGGGCAAGATACGCAGTATTTT,CAMGRLAGGQDTQYF,.,TRBV10-3,TRBJ2-3,TRBD2
TGTGCCAGCACCCTGGGGGGTACAGATACGCAGTATTTT,CASTLGGTDTQYF,.,TRBV6-6,TRBJ2-3,.
TGCGCCAGCAGCCAAGTTCCCTCGACTAGCGCCTCCTACGAGCAGTACTTC,CASSQVPSTSASYEQYF,.,TRBV4-1,TRBJ2-7,TRBD2
TGTGCCAGTAGTCGACTAGCGGGGGGGACCTACAATGAGCAGTTCTTC,CASSRLAGGTYNEQFF,.,TRBV19,TRBJ2-1,TRBD2
TGTGCCAGCAGACGCGGGACAGGGAAAACCAATGAGCAGTTCTTC,CASRRGTGKTNEQFF,once,TRBV6-5,TRBJ2-1,TRBD1
TGTGCCAGCAGTGAATTAGGACAGGTATATAGAGATGGCTACACCTTC,CASSELGQVYRDGYTF,.,TRBV6-1,TRBJ1-2,TRBD1
TGTGCCAGCAGTGAATCCCCCAGAATGTACATTCAGTACTTC,CASSESPRMYIQYF,once,TRBV2,TRBJ2-4,.
TGTGCCAGCAGCCAAGATGGGCTCGGAAGGCCAACCTCCACAGATACGCAGTATTTT,CASSQDGLGRPTSTDTQYF,.,TRBV14,TRBJ2-3,.
TGTGCCAGCAGCAAGGGACAGGACCAGCCCCAGCATTTT,CASSKGQDQPQHF,.,TRBV5-4,TRBJ1-5,TRBD1
TGTGCCAGCAGTGTCGGGACAGGGGTCGGGCAGCCCCAGCATTTT,CASSVGTGVGQPQHF,.,TRBV27,TRBJ1-5,TRBD1
TGTGCCAAGGGTAGCGGGCTTTACGAGCAGTACTTC,CAKGSGLYEQYF,.,TRBV2,TRBJ2-7,TRBD2
TGTGCCAGTAGTATGGTTATAGCTGGTGATACGCAGTATTTT,CASSMVIAGDTQYF,.,TRBV19,TRBJ2-3,.
TGTGCCAGCAGGGCCTCTGGAAACACCATATATTTT,CASRASGNTIYF,.,TRBV6-1,TRBJ1-3,.
TGTGCCAGCAGCCCCCGGGGGACCGCTAACTATGGCTACACCTTC,CASSPRGTANYGYTF,.,TRBV6-6,TRBJ1-2,.
TGCGCCAGCAGTCAGACCTTTGGGCAGAACCAAGAGACCCAGTACTTC,CASSQTFGQNQETQYF,.,TRBV23-1,TRBJ2-5,.
TGTGCCAGCAGCTTTCGCTCCTACAATGAGCAGTTCTTC,CASSFRSYNEQFF,.,TRBV7-9,TRBJ2-1,.
TGTGCCAGCCACAAGGGACAGCCGTCGGGAGAGCAGTACTTC,CASHKGQPSGEQYF,.,TRBV5-8,TRBJ2-7,TRBD1
TGTGCCAGCATCCCGAAAACGCTCGCTAACTCGCGGACTGAAGCTTTCTTT,CASIPKTLANSRTEAFF,.,TRBV28,TRBJ1-1,.
TGTGCCAGCAGCCCAGAGACAACCAACACCGGGGAGCTGTTTTTT,CASSPETTNTGELFF,.,TRBV6-1,TRBJ2-2,.
TGTGCCAGCAGCGTAGAACCTAGCTCCTACGAGCAGTACTTC,CASSVEPSSYEQYF,.,TRBV9,TRBJ2-7,.
TGTGCCAGCAGCTTTGCGGCAGATACGCAGTATTTT,CASSFAADTQYF,.,TRBV7-9,TRBJ2-3,.
TGTGCCAGCAGCCAAGGACTAGCGGGAGATGAGGGGATATACAATGAGCAGTTCTTC,CASSQGLAGDEGIYNEQFF,.,TRBV14,TRBJ2-1,TRBD2
TGTGCCAGCAGCTTAGGGTACGACAGGGGGCCCTACGAGCAGTACTTC,CASSLGYDRGPYEQYF,.,TRBV11-3,TRBJ2-7,TRBD1
TGTGCCAGCACCGGACAGGGTCTAAACAATGAGCAGTTCTTC,CASTGQGLNNEQFF,.,TRBV2,TRBJ2-1,TRBD1
TGTGCAAGTCGCTTACCCACTAGCGGATCAGTCGGGGATGAGCAGTTCTTC,CASRLPTSGSVGDEQFF,.,TRBV12-2,TRBJ2-1,.
TGTGCCAGCAGCTTGCGGGACAGGGGGCTTTCACCCCTCCACTTT,CASSLRDRGLSPLHF,.,TRBV5-8,TRBJ1-6,TRBD1
TGTGCCAGTAGTATTGGGCAATCTCTCTATGGCTACACCTTC,CASSIGQSLYGYTF,few,TRBV19,TRBJ1-2,.
TGTGCCAGCAGCTCGGTACTAAGTGGTACGCAGTATTTT,CASSSVLSGTQYF,once,TRBV7-7,TRBJ2-3,.
TGTGCCAGCAGTTCGCGGGGTGGGAGCTCCTACGAGCAGTACTTC,CASSSRGGSSYEQYF,.,TRBV27,TRBJ2-7,.
TGTGCCAGCAAACTAGCGGGGGACGAGCAGTACTTC,CASKLAGDEQYF,.,TRBV2,TRBJ2-7,TRBD2
TGTGCCAGCAGTCCGGGAGTAAGCTCCTACGAGCAGTACTTC,CASSPGVSSYEQYF,.,TRBV6-5,TRBJ2-7,.
TGTGCCAGCGGGACTAGCGAGACCTACGAGCAGTACTTC,CASGTSETYEQYF,once,TRBV9,TRBJ2-7,TRBD2
TGCGCCAGCAGCTTCGGGACTAGCGGGAGTGGAGGGAATTGGAATGAGCAGTTCTTC,CASSFGTSGSGGNWNEQFF,.,TRBV5-1,TRBJ2-1,TRBD2
TGTGCCAGCAGTTCACAGACGACCACCGGGGAGCTGTTTTTT,CASSSQTTTGELFF,.,TRBV6-5,TRBJ2-2,.
TGTGCCAGCAGTGAAGGGACAGGAAATCAGCCCCAGCATTTT,CASSEGTGNQPQHF,.,TRBV6-1,TRBJ1-5,TRBD1
TGTGCCAGCATTGGATTAGGGAGGGGGTGGACTGAAGCTTTCTTT,CASIGLGRGWTEAFF,once,TRBV28,TRBJ1-1,.
TGTGCCAGCAGTTGGGGGGGGCAATCCTATGGCTACACCTTC,CASSWGGQSYGYTF,.,TRBV6-5,TRBJ1-2,.
TGTGCCAGCACTCCTCCGACAGGGCTGGGCTACACCTTC,CASTPPTGLGYTF,.,TRBV5-4,TRBJ1-2,TRBD1